This TCR beta chain was recovered during a study of blood T cell repertoires in COVID-19. From germline, CDR1 is MDHEN and CDR2 SYDVKM. The CDR3 loop spans 10 amino acids. Trimming removed 4 bases from V and 9 bases from J, with 6 bases in between. Data came from immunoSEQ multiplex PCR; TCRdb stores just in-frame clones and leaves some out. The repertoire holds some 26,000 clones, with around 86% as singletons. The chain is built from TRBV28 and TRBJ1-2; D remains unclear. The sequence was obtained from a man between 65 and 85 years old with acute or convalescent COVID-19. Sequencing was done on a sample of peripheral blood. This CDR3 is CASSSVSYTF. The CDR3 bases are TGTGCCAGCAGTTCGGTGAGCTACACCTTC.